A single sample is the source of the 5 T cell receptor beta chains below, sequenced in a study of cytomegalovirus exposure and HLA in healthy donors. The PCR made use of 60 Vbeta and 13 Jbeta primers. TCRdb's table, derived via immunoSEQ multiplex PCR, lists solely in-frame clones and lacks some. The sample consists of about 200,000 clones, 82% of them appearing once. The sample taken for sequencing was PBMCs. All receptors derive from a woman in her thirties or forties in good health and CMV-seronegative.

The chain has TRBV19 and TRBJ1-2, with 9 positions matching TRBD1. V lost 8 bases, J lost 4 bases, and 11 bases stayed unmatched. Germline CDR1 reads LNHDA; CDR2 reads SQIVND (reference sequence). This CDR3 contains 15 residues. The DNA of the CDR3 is TGTGCCAGTCACCAACAGGGGGCGCAGGGCTATGGCTACACCTTC. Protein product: CASHQQGAQGYGYTF.

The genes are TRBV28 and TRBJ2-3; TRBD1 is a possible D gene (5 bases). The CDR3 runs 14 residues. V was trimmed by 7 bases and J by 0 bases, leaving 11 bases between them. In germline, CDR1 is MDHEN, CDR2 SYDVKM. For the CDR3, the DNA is TGTGCCAGCAAAACAGGTGGAAGCACAGATACGCAGTATTTT. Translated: CASKTGGSTDTQYF.

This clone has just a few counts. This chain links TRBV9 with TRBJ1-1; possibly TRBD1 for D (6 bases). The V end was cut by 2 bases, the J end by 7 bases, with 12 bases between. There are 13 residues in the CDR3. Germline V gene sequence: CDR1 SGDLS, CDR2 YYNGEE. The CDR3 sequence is CASSVLGAGEAFF. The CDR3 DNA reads TGTGCCAGCAGCGTGTTGGGGGCAGGTGAAGCTTTCTTT.

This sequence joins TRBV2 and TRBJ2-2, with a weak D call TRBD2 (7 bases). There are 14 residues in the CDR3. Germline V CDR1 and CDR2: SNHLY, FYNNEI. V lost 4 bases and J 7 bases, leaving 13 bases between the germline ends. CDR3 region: CASSVLGGLGELFF. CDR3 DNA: TGTGCCAGCAGTGTCCTCGGGGGGCTCGGGGAGCTGTTTTTT.

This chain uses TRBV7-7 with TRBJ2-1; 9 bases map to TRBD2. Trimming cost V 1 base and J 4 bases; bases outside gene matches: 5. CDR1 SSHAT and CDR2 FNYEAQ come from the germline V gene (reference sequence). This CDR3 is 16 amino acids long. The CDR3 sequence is CASSLGLAGPYNEQFF. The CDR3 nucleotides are TGTGCCAGCAGCTTAGGGCTAGCGGGACCGTACAATGAGCAGTTCTTC. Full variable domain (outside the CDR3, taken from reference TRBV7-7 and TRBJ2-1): GAGVSQSPRYKVTKRGQDVTLRCDPISSHATLYWYQQALGQGPEFLTYFNYEAQPDKSGLPSDRFSAERPEGSISTLTIQRTEQRDSAMYRCASSLGLAGPYNEQFFGPGTRLTVL.